This passage covers 7 T cell receptor beta chains from one sample sequenced in a study of blood T cell repertoires in COVID-19. Sequencing used immunoSEQ multiplex PCR; TCRdb keeps in-frame clones, though not all of them. The sample carries some 330,000 clones, approximately 89% recorded once. The sample was PBMCs or T cells enriched from blood (not recorded which). The receptor source for this set is a man aged 25-45 years who had recovered from COVID-19.

The chain carries TRBV13 and TRBJ2-5, with 7 bases fitting TRBD1. Germline values: CDR1 PRHDT, CDR2 FYEKMQ (reference sequence). The CDR3 sequence is 15 residues long. The V segment lost 3 bases and the J segment 2 bases; nucleotides outside the gene matches: 6. CDR3 sequence (DNA): TGTGCCAGCAGCTTTTCCCGGGACAGACAAGAGACCCAGTACTTC. Its protein product is CASSFSRDRQETQYF. Together with reference TRBV13 and TRBJ2-5, the CDR3 gives the full variable domain: AAGVIQSPRHLIKEKRETATLKCYPIPRHDTVYWYQQGPGQDPQFLISFYEKMQSDKGSIPDRFSAQQFSDYHSELNMSSLELGDSALYFCASSFSRDRQETQYFGPGTRLLVL.

This sequence joins TRBV5-6 and TRBJ2-7, with a weak D call TRBD1 (5 bases). The CDR3 spans 16 residues. Trimming stripped 0 bases from V and 1 base from J, with 14 bases between. CDR1 is SGHDT, CDR2 YYEEEE, per germline. The CDR3 DNA is TGTGCCAGCAGCTTGGGGCCACCTCAGGGATCCTACGAGCAGTACTTC. It codes for CASSLGPPQGSYEQYF.

In DNA form, the CDR3 reads TGTGCCAGCAGCCCCCAGGGGGCTTACAATGAGCAGTTCTTC. Translated, it gives CASSPQGAYNEQFF. This chain connects TRBV7-9 to TRBJ2-1; 8 bases agree with TRBD1. With V trimmed by 5 bases and J by 4 bases, 4 bases remained unmatched. Germline values: CDR1 SEHNR, CDR2 FQNEAQ (reference sequence). This CDR3 is built from 14 residues.

The J gene is TRBJ1-2, the V gene TRBV30; TRBD1 matches at 9 bases. The V and J ends lost 5 bases and 1 base, in that order; junction bases with no gene match: 5. CDR1 GTSNPN and CDR2 SVGIG come from the germline V gene (reference sequence). This CDR3 spans 14 amino acids. CDR3 DNA: TGTGCCTGGGATCAGGACAGGGGTAACTATGGCTACACCTTC. It yields the protein CAWDQDRGNYGYTF.

The CDR3 bases are TGTGCCAGCAGCCAAGGGGACTGGGACAGGGAATTGGTGGCTAATGAAAAACTGTTTTTT. This translates into CASSQGDWDRELVANEKLFF. The V and J genes are TRBV4-2 and TRBJ1-4; 9 bases align to TRBD1. This CDR3 has 20 amino acids. The germline gives CDR1 LGHNA, CDR2 YNFKEQ. V shed 1 base, J shed 3 bases, and the junction held 15 bases outside the gene matches.

J is TRBJ2-5 and V is TRBV5-1, with TRBD1 as a possible D gene (8 bases). The germline V and J ends were trimmed by 4 bases and 7 bases, with 20 bases remaining between them. Germline-derived CDR1 and CDR2 are SGHRS and YFSETQ. This CDR3 region has 15 residues. Here the CDR3 DNA reads TGCGCCAGCAGCCCCGACAGGGGAGGGAGGGGGACCCAGTACTTC. It codes for CASSPDRGGRGTQYF.

The V gene is TRBV11-2, the J gene TRBJ2-7, with 11 positions matching TRBD2. CDR1 SGHAT and CDR2 FQNNGV come from the germline V gene. This CDR3 region has 17 residues. V gave up 5 bases and J gave up 4 bases; unmatched junction bases: 13. The CDR3 DNA follows: TGTGCCAGCAGCCAAACCCCAACTAGCGGGGGCGTATACGAGCAGTACTTC. It codes for CASSQTPTSGGVYEQYF.